One T cell receptor beta chain is described in this entry. As yet, its antigen is unknown. The entry originates in a study of radiation and T cells in renal cell carcinoma. Study outcomes and limitations: Without pretreatment biopsies, baseline tumor clonotype presence was undetermined. From baseline, blood top tumor clonotypes peaked at 2 weeks post-radiation.

Time point specified: blood 4 weeks post-SBRT, at nephrectomy. Specified treatment: 15 Gy SBRT to primary tumor, nephrectomy 4 weeks later. Nephrectomy followed 15 Gy stereotactic body radiation by 4 weeks. This renal cell carcinoma was of the clear cell type. The repertoire was sequenced with immunoSEQ multiplex PCR; TCRdb's copy has only in-frame clones and lacks some. Of around 180,000 clones in the sample, about 87% are singletons; the top ten hold over 9%. Germline V gives CDR1 SGHNT, CDR2 YENEEA. V lost 0 bases, J lost 13 bases, and 8 bases stayed unmatched. This CDR3 has 15 amino acids. The TCR comes from a woman aged 50 to 60 with renal cell carcinoma. The chain employs TRBV11-3 and TRBJ2-1; 11 nucleotides match TRBD2. This material consisted of blood, taken from a patient whose treatment included radiotherapy and nephrectomy. DNA for the CDR3: TGTGCCAGCAGCTTAGATTCCCTAGCGGGGGGCGGACAGTTCTTC. Translated, it gives CASSLDSLAGGGQFF.